These 30 T cell receptor beta chains share one sample of origin, sequenced in a study of blood T cell repertoires in COVID-19. Measured with immunoSEQ multiplex PCR; TCRdb has only the in-frame clones, and not every one. In the table there are some 96,000 clones, over 75% of which are singletons. Sequenced material: peripheral blood. These TCRs come from a human donor in a cohort sampled during active COVID-19.

This chain connects TRBV18 to TRBJ1-2; D gene ambiguous. The CDR3 is 14 residues long. The germline V and J ends were trimmed by 2 bases and 0 bases, with 7 bases remaining between them. The germline gives CDR1 KGHSH, CDR2 LQKENI. CDR3 DNA: TGTGCCAGCTCACCAACTGATTCTAACTATGGCTACACCTTC. Encoded protein: CASSPTDSNYGYTF.

The V call is TRBV7-2, the J call TRBJ2-1; D not certain. In germline, CDR1 is SGHTA, CDR2 FQGNSA. Trimming cost V 8 bases and J 4 bases, with 12 bases left between them. The CDR3 spans 13 residues. DNA for the CDR3: TGTGCCAGCGACTCCATCAATTACAATGAGCAGTTCTTC. It specifies CASDSINYNEQFF.

CDR3 in amino acids: CASSLVRGRAYGEQFF. DNA for the CDR3: TGTGCCAGCAGCTTAGTACGGGGGAGGGCCTATGGTGAGCAGTTCTTC. The chain is built from TRBV7-2 and TRBJ2-1, with 7 bases identical to TRBD2. V lost 1 base to trimming and J lost 9 bases; unmatched junction nucleotides: 12. Germline CDR1 reads SGHTA; CDR2 reads FQGNSA. CDR3 length: 16 residues.

V usage is TRBV9 and J usage is TRBJ2-1, with 10 bases matching TRBD2. The CDR3 sequence is 15 residues long. Trimming took 0 bases from V and 3 from J; bases not matched to a gene: 0. Germline V gives CDR1 SGDLS, CDR2 YYNGEE. CDR3 sequence (DNA): TGTGCCAGCAGCGTAGGGACTAGCGGCTACAATGAGCAGTTCTTC. Protein sequence: CASSVGTSGYNEQFF.

The V call is TRBV7-2, the J call TRBJ2-6; the match to TRBD1 covers 9 bases. The germline V gene has CDR1 SGHTA and CDR2 FQGNSA. The V segment lost 5 bases and the J segment 4 bases; nucleotides outside the gene matches: 6. The CDR3 is 16 amino acids. The CDR3 nucleotides are TGTGCCAGCAGCATGGGACAGGGCTACGGGGCCAACGTCCTGACTTTC. Protein product: CASSMGQGYGANVLTF.

The CDR3 DNA follows: TGTGCCAGCAGCTTAGCTCGGATTGGGAAGGGGAGGATCGAAGCTTTCTTT. As protein: CASSLARIGKGRIEAFF. V is TRBV7-9 and J is TRBJ1-1, with a tentative D call TRBD1 (5 bases). This CDR3 is 17 amino acids long. V dropped 0 bases and J dropped 8 bases, with 22 bases sitting between them. Germline V CDR1 and CDR2: SEHNR, FQNEAQ (reference sequence).

This clone occurred a few times. The rearrangement joins TRBV2 to TRBJ1-5; TRBD1 matches at 7 bases. Germline CDR1 reads SNHLY; CDR2 reads FYNNEI. With 4 bases clipped from V and 3 bases from J, the junction kept 3 bases outside the gene matches. The CDR3 loop spans 14 amino acids. The CDR3 is CASSGDRANQPQHF. In nucleotides, the CDR3 is TGTGCCAGCAGTGGAGACAGGGCCAATCAGCCCCAGCATTTT.

This sequence joins TRBV7-2 and TRBJ2-7; perhaps TRBD1 as D (6 bases). Germline CDR1 SGHTA, CDR2 FQGNSA. CDR3 length equals 11 residues. With 6 bases removed from V and 7 bases from J, the gap between germline ends came to 10 bases. The CDR3 sequence is CASSTGLEQYF. The DNA of the CDR3 is TGTGCCAGCAGTACAGGGCTAGAGCAGTACTTC.

This chain links TRBV6-5 with TRBJ2-7, with D possibly TRBD2 on 6 matching bases. V was shortened by 3 bases and J by 2 bases, with 14 bases between the two germline ends. The CDR3 loop spans 15 amino acids. Germline V gene lookup returns CDR1 MNHEY and CDR2 SVGAGI. The CDR3 reads CASSYGWGETYEQYF. In DNA, the CDR3 is TGTGCCAGCAGTTATGGGTGGGGGGAAACCTACGAGCAGTACTTC.

The rearrangement links TRBV7-9 to TRBJ2-5; 8 bases agree with TRBD2. V trimming: 6 bases; J trimming: 4 bases; junction bases outside the gene matches: 10. Germline CDR1 reads SEHNR; CDR2 reads FQNEAQ (reference sequence). There are 15 residues in the CDR3. In DNA form, the CDR3 reads TGTGCCAGCAGACTCACCTCGGGGGGGGTAGAGACCCAGTACTTC. It yields the protein CASRLTSGGVETQYF.

This chain joins TRBV5-8 and TRBJ1-5; 7 bases align to TRBD1. Germline V gives CDR1 SGHTS, CDR2 YDEGEE. The ends lost 3 bases at V and 3 bases at J; junction bases unmatched: 3. The CDR3 loop spans 14 amino acids. The CDR3 DNA reads as TGTGCCAGCAGCTCGGGACAGCCCAATCAGCCCCAGCATTTT. Translated: CASSSGQPNQPQHF.

The CDR3 DNA follows: TGTGCCAGCAGTGGTCCGGGTCAGCCCCAGCATTTT. Translating it yields CASSGPGQPQHF. The V call is TRBV6-6, the J call TRBJ1-5; D not resolved. The CDR3 spans 12 residues. From germline, CDR1 is MNHNY and CDR2 SVGAGI (reference sequence). Trimming shortened V by 5 bases and J by 6 bases, and 8 bases separated the two germline ends.

The chain links TRBV27 to TRBJ2-1, with 8 bases aligning to TRBD2. This CDR3 spans 15 amino acids. J lost 2 bases, V lost 6 bases, and 6 bases had no gene match. Germline V gene data show CDR1 as MNHEY and CDR2 as SMNVEV (reference sequence). Here the CDR3 reads CASRRAGVTYNEQFF. The DNA for the CDR3 is TGTGCCAGCAGACGAGCGGGGGTTACCTACAATGAGCAGTTCTTC.

V is TRBV29-1 and J is TRBJ1-2; D is ambiguous. Trimming pared 7 bases from V and 8 bases from J, leaving 17 bases between. The CDR3 is made up of 12 amino acids. CDR1 is SQVTM and CDR2 is ANQGSEA in the germline V gene. CDR3 loop: CSAGLTSRGYTF. The DNA for the CDR3 is TGCAGCGCGGGATTGACATCAAGGGGCTACACCTTC.

This sequence joins TRBV12-3 or TRBV12-4 and TRBJ2-3; D call uncertain. There are 11 residues in the CDR3. V lost 3 bases to trimming and J lost 5 bases, with 3 bases between them. This chain's CDR3 is CASSFRDTQYF. The CDR3 DNA sequence: TGTGCCAGCAGTTTCAGAGATACGCAGTATTTT.

This clone was seen once. The rearrangement links TRBV30 to TRBJ2-5; maybe TRBD1 (5 bases). Deletions cut 2 bases from V and 3 bases from J, with 10 bases between. This CDR3 is 13 amino acids long. Germline values: CDR1 GTSNPN, CDR2 SVGIG (reference sequence). In DNA, the CDR3 is TGTGCCTGGAGTAGCTGGGGCAAAGAGACCCAGTACTTC. It specifies CAWSSWGKETQYF.

V is TRBV11-2 and J is TRBJ1-4; no reliable D call. Germline V CDR1 and CDR2: SGHAT, FQNNGV. Trimming stripped 4 bases from V and 5 bases from J, with 5 bases between. There are 12 residues in the CDR3. The CDR3 nucleotides read TGTGCCAGCAGCTGGGCCAATGAAAAACTGTTTTTT. Translated, it gives CASSWANEKLFF. Full variable domain (rest looked up from reference TRBV11-2 and TRBJ1-4): EAGVAQSPRYKIIEKRQSVAFWCNPISGHATLYWYQQILGQGPKLLIQFQNNGVVDDSQLPKDRFSAERLKGVDSTLKIQPAKLEDSAVYLCASSWANEKLFFGSGTQLSVL.

J is TRBJ2-7 and V is TRBV2; TRBD1 might be the D (6 bases). The V gene's germline CDR1 is SNHLY and CDR2 FYNNEI. The CDR3 contains 12 residues. Trimming removed 6 bases at V and 6 bases at J, with 12 bases between. The CDR3 reads CASSRDKSEQYF. The CDR3 DNA follows: TGTGCCAGCAGCAGGGACAAGAGCGAGCAGTACTTC.

The chain has TRBV30 and TRBJ2-1, with 10 bases that match TRBD2. The CDR3 covers 16 residues. Looked up from germline, CDR1 is GTSNPN and CDR2 is SVGIG (reference sequence). The J segment lost 5 bases and the V segment lost 0 bases, leaving 7 bases of the junction unmatched. This chain's CDR3 is CAWSVGRLAGDNEQFF. The CDR3, as DNA: TGTGCCTGGAGTGTAGGGCGTCTAGCGGGAGACAATGAGCAGTTCTTC.

The chain joins TRBV2 to TRBJ2-7; 9 bases are shared with TRBD2. Per the germline V gene, CDR1 is SNHLY and CDR2 is FYNNEI. This CDR3 has 14 residues. J lost 12 bases, V lost 0 bases, and 9 bases had no gene match. The CDR3 spells CASSEAGLAGRVYF. The CDR3 DNA follows: TGTGCCAGCAGTGAAGCAGGGCTAGCGGGAAGGGTGTACTTC.

The chain combines TRBV12-5 with TRBJ2-2, with TRBD2 matching over 12 bases. Germline-derived CDR1 and CDR2 are LGHNT and FRNRAP. Trimming cost V 6 bases and J 3 bases; bases outside gene matches: 17. The CDR3 length is 20 residues. The CDR3 bases are TGTGCTAGTGGGCTAGTCCCTCGACTAGCGGGAGTTACCTACACCGGGGAGCTGTTTTTT. Translation gives CASGLVPRLAGVTYTGELFF.

The V and J genes are TRBV6-4 and TRBJ1-2; D unclear. CDR1 and CDR2 from the germline V gene are MRHNA and SNTAGT. The CDR3 loop spans 16 amino acids. The V gene lost 9 bases and the J gene lost 5 bases, with 25 bases spanning the gap. CDR3 nucleotide sequence: TGTGCCAGGGGTTTATTCTCGTCACGGACTCTGTATGGCTACACCTTC. This encodes CARGLFSSRTLYGYTF.

CDR3 in amino acids: CASSKRDRPGNTIYF. Here the CDR3 DNA reads TGTGCCAGCAGCAAACGGGACAGACCTGGAAACACCATATATTTT. The J gene is TRBJ1-3, the V gene TRBV21-1; the table assigns TRBD1, which was not confirmed against the DNA. TRBV21-1 is annotated as a pseudogene. The CDR3 has 15 residues.

The V gene is TRBV18, the J gene TRBJ2-7, with D possibly being TRBD1 (6 bases). Germline CDR1 and CDR2: KGHSH and LQKENI. The germline V and J ends were trimmed by 3 bases and 2 bases, with 8 bases remaining between them. The CDR3 runs to 13 residues. The CDR3, as DNA: TGTGCCAGCTCACCCGACAGGACCTACGAGCAGTACTTC. This gives the protein CASSPDRTYEQYF.

V and J are TRBV5-5 and TRBJ2-5, with TRBD2 matching over 10 bases. With 8 bases clipped from V and 9 bases from J, the junction kept 13 bases outside the gene matches. CDR1 SGHKS and CDR2 YYEKEE come from the germline V gene (reference sequence). This CDR3 has 14 residues. CDR3 coding DNA: TGTGCCAGTCGCCTAGCGGGGGTACCTGCGGCCCAGTACTTC. Its translation: CASRLAGVPAAQYF.

The chain employs TRBV19 and TRBJ1-1; perhaps TRBD1 as D (6 bases). The CDR3 has 14 amino acids. The V and J ends lost 3 bases and 2 bases respectively, with 10 bases between them. Germline V lookup: CDR1 LNHDA, CDR2 SQIVND (reference sequence). The CDR3 nucleotides read TGTGCCAGTAGTATGAGGGACACTAACACTGAAGCTTTCTTT. Translation: CASSMRDTNTEAFF. The entire variable domain, with the rest obtained from reference TRBV19 and TRBJ1-1, is as follows: DGGITQSPKYLFRKEGQNVTLSCEQNLNHDAMYWYRQDPGQGLRLIYYSQIVNDFQKGDIAEGYSVSREKKESFPLTVTSAQKNPTAFYLCASSMRDTNTEAFFGQGTRLTVV.

The chain employs TRBV21-1 and TRBJ1-5. TRBV21-1 is recorded as a pseudogene. CDR3 size: 15 residues. The CDR3 DNA reads TGTGCCAGCAGCAAAAGAGAGGCCCACCGACAGCCCCAGCATTTT. This codes for CASSKREAHRQPQHF.

V and J are TRBV5-1 and TRBJ2-2; TRBD1 might be the D (6 bases). Germline V CDR1 and CDR2: SGHRS, YFSETQ. There are 16 residues in the CDR3. V dropped 0 bases and J dropped 4 bases, with 13 bases sitting between them. CDR3 sequence: CASSLAAGAGTGELFF. CDR3 in DNA: TGCGCCAGCAGCTTGGCTGCAGGGGCAGGCACCGGGGAGCTGTTTTTT.

This chain connects TRBV14 to TRBJ2-7; TRBD1 might be the D (5 bases). The germline CDR1 and CDR2 sequences are SGHDN and FVKESK. V shed 4 bases and J shed 6 bases, with 13 bases lying between them. The CDR3 length is 13 residues. The CDR3: CASSPTASGEQYF. For the CDR3, the DNA is TGTGCCAGCAGCCCGACAGCTTCGGGCGAGCAGTACTTC.

This chain joins TRBV10-3 and TRBJ1-4; D is possibly TRBD1 (6 bases). CDR1 is ENHRY, CDR2 SYGVKD, per germline. The CDR3 is 15 amino acids. V was shortened by 6 bases and J by 3 bases, with 14 bases between the two germline ends. The CDR3 region is CAIRPSGAANEKLFF. For the CDR3, the DNA is TGTGCCATCAGGCCCTCAGGGGCGGCTAATGAAAAACTGTTTTTT.